Here is one TCR beta chain with its context. An equimolar mix of two oligonucleotides served as the beta constant-region primer for TRBC1 and TRBC2. Ligated cDNA was amplified by four rounds of PCR with nested alpha and beta constant-region primers and SP2. TCRdb independently ran MiXCR on the UMI-ligation and nested PCR reads; one entry per CDR3 protein. The sample consists of approximately 89,000 distinct CDR3 sequences, 7% of them appearing once. This sample stems from a study of naive and memory T cell subsets. Germline-derived CDR1 and CDR2 are DFQATT and SNEGSKA (reference sequence). There are 14 residues in the CDR3. Trimming removed 5 bases from V and 1 base from J; junction bases left unmatched: 3.

The clonotype was recovered from a human donor in good health. The chain carries TRBV20-1 and TRBJ2-2; 8 bases are a match to TRBD2. Sequencing was done on a sample of central memory CD4+ T cells from blood. In DNA form, the CDR3 reads TGCAGTGCTCAAGCGGGGGTGAACACCGGGGAGCTGTTTTTT. This translates into CSAQAGVNTGELFF.